This T cell receptor (beta chain) was documented in a study of vaccination effects on CD4 cells after COVID-19 (dated by TCRdb to between 2021 and 2024). Notes on the research overall: Across the study, the median time from the second dose to post-vaccine sampling was 72 days (range 14 to 241). In both COVID-19 convalescent patients and infection-naive vaccine recipients, the study compared SARS-CoV-2 spike-specific CD4+ TCR repertoires from before mRNA vaccination with those from after it. A total of over nine COVID-19 convalescent patients and several SARS-CoV-2-naive healthy vaccine recipients were included in the full study. Cultures from other donors in the study were sequenced with the Oncomine TCR Beta short-read assay on an Illumina iSeq 100.

Overall study outcomes, separate from this receptor: Both infection-induced and vaccine-induced clones contracted markedly at late post-vaccination timepoints, which is consistent with waning T cell responses. Limitations of the study were the small number of convalescent patients and the absence of early post-infection timepoints. In healthy vaccine recipients, vaccine-induced clones were almost all SARS-CoV-2 mono-reactive, with only 1 of 255 being cross-reactive with common cold coronaviruses.

Regarding this clone: Its target antigen remains unknown. No much larger clonotype is one base removed from it; base qualities were not supplied.

A distance of 7 bases separates the germline ends of V and J, which lose 4 bases and 1 base respectively. From the cysteine up to the phenylalanine, the CDR3 has a length of 13 residues. Kept here is only the CDR3 DNA, which spans 39 bases and is read in frame from base 1. CDR1 LGHDT and CDR2 YNNKEL were looked up in the germline V gene (reference sequence). Libraries were prepared through the immunoSEQ multiplex PCR assay. DNA from the CD4+ T cells that had been cultured and isolated underwent TCR beta CDR3 sequencing. In the source study's methods: Non-productive TCR sequences were removed and reads were trimmed to the CDR3 region, keeping CDR3s of at least 7 amino acids. The MANAFEST web app was used to pick out antigen-specific clonotypes by comparing their expansion in peptide wells with that in reference cultures. For clones to be considered positive, expansion at FDR<0.05 versus reference and all other wells, an odds ratio above 5, and a frequency above 0.1% in two replicate wells were required. Clonotypes significantly expanded in SARS-CoV-2 spike wells and in at least one common cold coronavirus spike condition were defined as cross-reactive. Levenshtein distance calculated with the stringdist R package was used to assess CDR3 similarity, and unrooted trees were constructed with ape in R 3.6.1. What TCRdb holds here is the immuneACCESS table cut down to in-frame rearrangements. Part of the clones is not present; checked against another copy, under half of the missing clones reflect an unresolved V gene, and the others are unexplained. The V and J calls and clone size come from that table; D and trimming were worked out from the DNA. The sample table contains some 70,000 clones; only one count was recorded for 70% to 90% of them. The ten largest clones capture approximately 1.2% of the sample.

In the ViraFEST assay, PBMC were stimulated with viral peptide pools, and antigen-specific CD4+ T cell clonotypes were then identified by expansion using TCR sequencing. After more than 9 days of culture, CD4+ T cells were isolated with the EasySep CD4+ T cell isolation kit. Each participant got two doses of an mRNA SARS-CoV-2 vaccine, either BNT162b2 or mRNA-1273. Healthy vaccine recipients had no prior SARS-CoV-2 infection, confirmed by negative nucleocapsid antibodies before and after vaccination. Each well held over 1.5 million PBMC cultured in IMDM containing approximately 5.3% human AB serum, around 9.3 IU/ml IL-2 and gentamicin, along with around 9.4 ug/ml peptides. On days 3 and 7, half of the culture medium was replaced with fresh IL-2-containing medium. Each peptide stimulation condition was cultured in triplicate wells unless otherwise noted. PBMC were separated from whole blood using Ficoll-Paque Plus gradient centrifugation and were then either cryopreserved at -140C or used fresh. The overlapping peptide pools covered the spike proteins of SARS-CoV-2 and of the common cold coronaviruses HCoV-NL63, HCoV-OC43 and HCoV-229E. The QIAamp micro DNA kit was used to extract genomic DNA from the cultured CD4+ T cells.

Here the sequenced sample was CD4+ T cells from PBMCs cultured with HCoV-229E spike peptides, taken after COVID-19 vaccination. What this sample's cell subset or site label stands for: HCoV-229E spike overlapping peptide pool stimulation. The chain employs TRBV3-1 (or the pseudogene TRBV3-2) and TRBJ1-1, with no reliable assignment of the D segment. This receptor was obtained from a human donor who received a COVID-19 vaccine. In nucleotides, the sequence is TGTGCCAGCAGCCTATATCCGAACACTGAAGCTTTCTTT. The resulting protein is CASSLYPNTEAFF.